What follows are 3 T cell receptor beta chains derived from one specimen sequenced in a study of T-cell memory formation after mild COVID-19. TCRdb re-called the 5' RACE reads through MiXCR, storing one row per CDR3 protein. The profile shows approximately 350,000 distinct CDR3 sequences, roughly 13% of them singletons. Material: PBMCs or a T cell subset sorted from them (not recorded which). Source of these receptors: a man younger than 35 who had mild COVID-19 (a few samples of this study predate the infection). Cell type and time point are not known.

The table lists this clonotype with a few counts. CDR3 amino acids: CASSWKLGTEAFF. The CDR3 DNA follows: TGTGCCAGCAGTTGGAAGTTGGGCACTGAAGCTTTCTTT. V is TRBV6-4 and J is TRBJ1-1; no clear D. Germline lookup yields CDR1 MRHNA and CDR2 SNTAGT. This CDR3 has 13 residues. The V end was cut by 5 bases, the J end by 4 bases, with 11 bases between.

The table lists this clonotype with many counts. The rearrangement uses TRBV2 and TRBJ2-6; 8 positions agree with TRBD1. Germline trimming cut 7 bases from V and 2 bases from J; bases unmatched to any gene: 4. Germline lookup yields CDR1 SNHLY and CDR2 FYNNEI. The CDR3 length is 15 residues. The CDR3 DNA reads TGTGCCAGCAATAACAGGGGGACTGGGGCCAACGTCCTGACTTTC. Its translation: CASNNRGTGANVLTF. The whole variable domain, remainder taken from reference TRBV2 and TRBJ2-6, is EPEVTQTPSHQVTQMGQEVILRCVPISNHLYFYWYRQILGQKVEFLVSFYNNEISEKSEIFDDQFSVERPDGSNFTLKIRSTKLEDSAMYFCASNNRGTGANVLTFGAGSRLTVL.

The rearrangement links TRBV19 to TRBJ2-3, with D possibly being TRBD2 (6 bases). Trimming left V 3 bases short and J 0 bases short, with 10 bases between. This CDR3 is built from 15 residues. Germline CDR1 reads LNHDA; CDR2 reads SQIVND (reference sequence). The CDR3 region is CASSMGGASTDTQYF. The CDR3 DNA reads as TGTGCCAGTAGTATGGGCGGGGCTAGCACAGATACGCAGTATTTT.